The 5 T cell receptor beta chains in this list originate from one sample, sequenced in a study of cytomegalovirus exposure and HLA in healthy donors. PCR amplification relied on 60 Vbeta primers (plus 13 Jbeta primers). Repertoires were generated with immunoSEQ multiplex PCR, while TCRdb's copy carries only in-frame clones and drops some. In the table there are roughly 180,000 clones, just under 80% of which are singletons. Source material: PBMCs. These receptors came from a man aged 30 to 39 in good health and CMV-seronegative.

This clone was seen just once. This chain joins TRBV19 and TRBJ2-1; TRBD1 matches 9 bases. With 1 base clipped from V and 7 bases from J, the junction kept 2 bases outside the gene matches. CDR1 and CDR2 (germline): LNHDA, SQIVND (reference sequence). This CDR3 spans 14 amino acids. As DNA, the CDR3 is TGTGCCAGTAGTATAGTGACAGGGGGGAATGAGCAGTTCTTC. It codes for CASSIVTGGNEQFF.

J is TRBJ2-3 and V is TRBV7-3, with 9 bases fitting TRBD2. V dropped 0 bases and J dropped 4; count of bases not matched to a gene: 8. This CDR3 comprises 17 residues. The germline CDR1 and CDR2 sequences are SGHTA and FQGTGA. The CDR3 sequence is CASSLTRGGAKADTQYF. In DNA form, the CDR3 reads TGTGCCAGCAGCTTAACGCGGGGGGGGGCGAAGGCAGATACGCAGTATTTT.

The V and J genes are TRBV9 and TRBJ1-3; TRBD1 aligns across 7 bases. This CDR3 comprises 15 residues. The germline V gene has CDR1 SGDLS and CDR2 YYNGEE. After removal of 5 bases from V and 0 bases from J, the junction contained 5 bases not matched to a gene. The chain's CDR3 is CASSVTGSSGNTIYF. CDR3 coding DNA: TGTGCCAGCAGTGTGACAGGGAGCTCTGGAAACACCATATATTTT.

This chain links TRBV30 with TRBJ1-1, with no clear D. Trimming left V 1 base short and J 3 bases short, with 9 bases between. Germline assignment: CDR1 GTSNPN and CDR2 SVGIG (reference sequence). The CDR3 is made up of 13 amino acids. The CDR3 loop is CAWSANRDTEAFF. CDR3 in DNA: TGTGCCTGGAGTGCAAACCGGGACACTGAAGCTTTCTTT.

The J gene is TRBJ2-3, the V gene TRBV5-6; 11 bases fit TRBD2. Trimming removed 0 bases from V and 7 bases from J; junction bases left unmatched: 4. Germline V lookup: CDR1 SGHDT, CDR2 YYEEEE. The CDR3 contains 15 residues. The CDR3 sequence is CASSLEASGRNTQYF. DNA for the CDR3: TGTGCCAGCAGCTTGGAGGCTAGCGGGAGGAATACGCAGTATTTT.